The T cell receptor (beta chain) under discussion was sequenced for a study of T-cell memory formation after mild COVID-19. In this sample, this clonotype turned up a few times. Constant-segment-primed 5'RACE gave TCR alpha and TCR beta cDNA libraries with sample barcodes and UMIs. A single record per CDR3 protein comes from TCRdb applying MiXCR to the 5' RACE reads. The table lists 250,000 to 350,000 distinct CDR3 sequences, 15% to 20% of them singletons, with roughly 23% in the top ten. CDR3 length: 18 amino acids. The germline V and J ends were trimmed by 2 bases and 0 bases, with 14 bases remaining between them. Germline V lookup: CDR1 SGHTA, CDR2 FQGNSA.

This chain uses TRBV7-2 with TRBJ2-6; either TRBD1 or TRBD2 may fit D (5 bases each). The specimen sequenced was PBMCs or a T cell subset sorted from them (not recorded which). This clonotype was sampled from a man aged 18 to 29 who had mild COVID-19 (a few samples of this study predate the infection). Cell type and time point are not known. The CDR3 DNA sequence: TGTGCCAGCAGCTTAAGGAGGCGACAGATCTCTGGGGCCAACGTCCTGACTTTC. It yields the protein CASSLRRRQISGANVLTF.